These 4 T cell receptor beta chains originate from one sample sequenced in a study of cytomegalovirus exposure and HLA in healthy donors. The PCR used 60 Vbeta and 13 Jbeta primers. Data came from immunoSEQ multiplex PCR; TCRdb stores just in-frame clones and leaves some out. This repertoire shows about 130,000 clones, 70% to 80% found once; its top ten account for about 3%. Sequencing was carried out using PBMCs. These receptors came from a woman aged 55-70 years in good health and CMV-seropositive.

The chain couples TRBV7-9 to TRBJ1-1; 10 bases are shared with TRBD1. V lost 5 bases to trimming and J lost 1 base; unmatched junction nucleotides: 4. Germline CDR1 and CDR2: SEHNR and FQNEAQ (reference sequence). The CDR3 runs 15 residues. The CDR3 region is CASSRQGATNTEAFF. The CDR3, as DNA: TGTGCCAGCAGCCGACAGGGGGCAACGAACACTGAAGCTTTCTTT. Supplemented by reference TRBV7-9 and TRBJ1-1, the full variable domain reads DTGVSQNPRHKITKRGQNVTFRCDPISEHNRLYWYRQTLGQGPEFLTYFQNEAQLEKSRLLSDRFSAERPKGSFSTLEIQRTEQGDSAMYLCASSRQGATNTEAFFGQGTRLTVV.

This chain joins TRBV6-5 and TRBJ1-6, with 8 bases that match TRBD1. J lost 2 bases, V lost 6 bases, and 3 bases had no gene match. The CDR3 extends over 15 amino acids. CDR1 MNHEY and CDR2 SVGAGI come from the germline V gene. The CDR3 loop reads CASSRDRPYNSPLHF. The CDR3 bases are TGTGCCAGCAGCCGGGACAGGCCCTATAATTCACCCCTCCACTTT.

This chain connects TRBV15 to TRBJ1-2, with TRBD1 identical over 7 bases. The CDR3 loop spans 13 amino acids. V was pared by 4 bases and J by 3 bases, with 2 bases of the junction left unmatched. Germline V gene lookup returns CDR1 LNHNV and CDR2 YYDKDF (reference sequence). The DNA of the CDR3 is TGTGCCACCAGCATAGGGACAGACTATGGCTACACCTTC. Protein: CATSIGTDYGYTF. Full variable domain (missing parts from reference TRBV15 and TRBJ1-2): DAMVIQNPRYQVTQFGKPVTLSCSQTLNHNVMYWYQQKSSQAPKLLFHYYDKDFNNEADTPDNFQSRRPNTSFCFLDIRSPGLGDTAMYLCATSIGTDYGYTFGSGTRLTVV.

This clone has more than one count but fewer than ten. The gene calls are TRBV7-8 and TRBJ1-2; D is possibly TRBD1 (5 bases). CDR1 and CDR2 from the germline V gene are SGHVS and FQNEAQ. This CDR3 contains 14 residues. V was clipped by 7 bases and J by 3 bases, with 15 bases between them. The chain's CDR3 is CASTSFGGDYGYTF. In DNA form, the CDR3 reads TGTGCCAGCACCAGCTTCGGGGGGGACTATGGCTACACCTTC.